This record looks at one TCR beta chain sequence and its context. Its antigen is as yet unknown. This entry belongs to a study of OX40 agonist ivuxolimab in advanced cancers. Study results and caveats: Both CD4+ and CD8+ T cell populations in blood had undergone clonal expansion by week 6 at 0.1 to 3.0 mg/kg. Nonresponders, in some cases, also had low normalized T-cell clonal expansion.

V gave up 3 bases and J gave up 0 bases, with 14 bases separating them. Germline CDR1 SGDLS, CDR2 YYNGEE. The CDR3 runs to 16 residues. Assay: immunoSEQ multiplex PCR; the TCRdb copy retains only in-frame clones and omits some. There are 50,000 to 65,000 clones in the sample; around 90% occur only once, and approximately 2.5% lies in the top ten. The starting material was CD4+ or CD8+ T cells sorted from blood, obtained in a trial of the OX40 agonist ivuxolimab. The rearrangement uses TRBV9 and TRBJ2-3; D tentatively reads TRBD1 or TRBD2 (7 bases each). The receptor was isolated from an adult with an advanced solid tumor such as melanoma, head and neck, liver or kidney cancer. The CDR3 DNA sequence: TGTGCCAGCAGCGCCGGGGGGACAGTCAGCACAGATACGCAGTATTTT. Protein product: CASSAGGTVSTDTQYF.